Below, 15 T cell receptor delta chains from the same sample are listed, as sequenced in a study of γδ T cells in repeated Plasmodium falciparum infection. Vgamma9/Vdelta2+ and Vdelta2-negative gammadelta T cells were flow-sorted from PBMC for bulk sequencing. TCRdb ran CATT on the multiplex PCR reads. The sample lists 50,000 to 55,000 delta-chain clones; 1.9% were seen once. The sample was gamma-delta T cells from blood. These receptors all come from a pool of human donors (malaria-infected and uninfected, not separated).

Concerning this clone itself: The protein in TCRdb stems from a much larger clone and differs at residue 16 from this DNA's translation, likely a read error; here the protein is translated from the DNA. This chain connects TRDV1 to TRDJ1, with 7 positions matching TRDD3. TCRdb does not report a J gene; here it was assigned by matching the DNA to germline references. The germline V gene has CDR1 TSWWSYY and CDR2 QGS. V trimming: 2 bases; J trimming: 1 base; junction bases outside the gene matches: 31. The CDR3 has 24 amino acids. CDR3 nucleotide sequence: TGTGCTCTTGGGGAAGCGGTAGGAACGGTCAAAACTCCGTACTGGTGGATACGCACCGATAAACTCATCTTT. It codes for CALGEAVGTVKTPYWWIRTDKLIF.

Regarding this clone: The TCRdb protein, from a much larger clone, departs from this DNA's translation at residue 23, likely by read error; the protein shown derives from the DNA. The V gene is TRDV1, but the J gene lacks a call; TRDD3 is taken as the D call from the table, unchecked against the DNA. The CDR3 length is 24 residues. Germline CDR1 is TSWWSYY and CDR2 is QGS. CDR3 bases: TGTGCTCTTGGGGAACCGGGTAAGCTTCCTCAAACGTACTGGGGGATTAGGGGCACCGATAAACTCACCTTT. It encodes CALGEPGKLPQTYWGIRGTDKLTF.

This clone has ten or more counts. A read error likely explains this, since a far larger clone differs by one base. The identical CDR3 is also encoded by other nucleotide sequences in the sample. The gene calls are TRDV2 and TRDJ1, with a tentative D call TRDD3 (6 bases). Germline CDR1 is GEAIGNYY and CDR2 is EKD. This CDR3 has 12 amino acids. The CDR3 sequence is CACEGYPDKLIF. In DNA form, the CDR3 reads TGCGCCTGTGAGGGATATCCCGATAAACTCATCTTT.

This clone was detected ten times or more. TCRdb lists the protein of a much larger clone for this DNA, which differs at residue 13, so this is likely a read error; the protein given here is translated from the DNA itself. The V and J genes are TRDV1 and TRDJ1; 8 bases agree with TRDD3. The J gene, missing from TCRdb, was assigned here through DNA to germline matching. V shed 3 bases and J 3 bases; nucleotides not matched to a gene: 33. Germline V gives CDR1 TSWWSYY, CDR2 QGS. The CDR3 loop spans 24 amino acids. CDR3: CALGDRHANVRNCRGILRADKLIF. The CDR3 DNA reads TGTGCTCTTGGGGACCGACACGCTAATGTTCGAAATTGCCGGGGGATATTGCGCGCCGATAAACTCATCTTT.

As regards this clone: TCRdb records a much larger clone's protein for this DNA, with a difference at residue 5 that likely arises from a read error; the protein given is the translation of the DNA. The chain is built from TRDV3 and TRDJ1, with 11 nucleotides matching TRDD3. TCRdb gives no J gene; it was assigned here by matching the DNA to germline. V lost 0 bases to trimming and J lost 10 bases; unmatched junction nucleotides: 7. Germline loops: CDR1 TVYSNPD, CDR2 GDNSRS (reference sequence). This CDR3 comprises 13 residues. The CDR3 bases are TGTGCCTTTAGTCTGGGGGATACCCGCAGACTCATCTTT. It yields the protein CAFSLGDTRRLIF.

There are many counts of this clone. TCRdb records a much larger clone's protein for this DNA, with a difference at residue 14 that likely arises from a read error; the protein given is the translation of the DNA. This chain joins TRDV2 and TRDJ1, with 11 nucleotides matching TRDD3. The CDR3 sequence is 15 residues long. Germline-derived CDR1 and CDR2 are GEAIGNYY and EKD. The CDR3 protein is CACDPLGDSTDKLTF. CDR3 coding DNA: TGTGCCTGTGACCCACTGGGGGATAGCACCGATAAACTCACCTTT.

This clone was found a few times. The TCRdb protein comes from a much larger clone and disagrees with this DNA's translation at residue 8, likely due to a read error; the protein given here is derived from the DNA. V and J are TRDV2 and TRDJ1; possibly TRDD1 or TRDD3 for D (5 bases each). The J gene, missing from TCRdb, was assigned here through DNA to germline matching. The CDR3 runs to 14 residues. Germline V lookup: CDR1 GEAIGNYY, CDR2 EKD. V gave up 4 bases and J gave up 5 bases, with 16 bases separating them. The chain's CDR3 is CACEPMGKLDKLIF. The CDR3 DNA reads TGTGCCTGTGAGCCTATGGGGAAATTAGATAAACTCATCTTT.

This clone was detected many times. The mismatch at residue 10 between this DNA's translation and the TCRdb protein of a much larger clone likely reflects a read error; the protein shown is translated from the DNA. The chain uses TRDV3 and TRDJ1; 9 bases are a match to TRDD3. Matching the DNA to germline supplied the J gene, which TCRdb does not give. The CDR3 is 22 residues long. In germline, CDR1 is TVYSNPD, CDR2 GDNSRS (reference sequence). V was clipped by 4 bases and J by 4 bases; unmatched bases: 34. The CDR3 loop is CACRRPSSKSLYWGTGYDKLIF. CDR3 in DNA: TGTGCCTGTCGAAGGCCTTCCTCAAAGAGCCTGTACTGGGGGACCGGATACGATAAACTCATCTTT.

About this clone itself: The protein TCRdb lists belongs to a much larger clone and differs from this DNA's translation at residue 12, which points to a read error; the protein shown is made from the DNA. The V gene is given as TRAV29/DV5, and no J gene call is available. The CDR3 is made up of 14 amino acids. CDR1 is NSMFDY, CDR2 ISSIKDK, per germline. CDR3 loop: CAASASMYTDKFIF. The CDR3 DNA reads as TGTGCAGCAAGCGCGAGTATGTACACCGATAAATTCATCTTT.

The sample holds a few counts of this clone. This sequence is one base from a far larger clone and is likely a read error. Other DNA sequences in this sample translate to the same CDR3. The chain has TRDV1 and TRDJ1, with 9 positions matching TRDD2. Here the J gene was assigned by germline matching of the DNA, as TCRdb has none. This CDR3 is 24 amino acids long. The germline V gene encodes CDR1 TSWWSYY and CDR2 QGS. With V trimmed by 2 bases and J by 4 bases, 32 bases remained unmatched. This CDR3 reads CALGEVPSFLLPLLGDTLGDKLIF. DNA of the CDR3: TGTGCTCTTGGGGAAGTCCCCTCCTTCCTACTCCCTTTACTGGGAGATACGCTGGGCGATAAACTCATCTTT.

This clone was picked up a small number of times. Since a far larger clone is one base different, this is likely a read error. Other DNA sequences in the sample encode the same CDR3. The rearrangement uses TRDV2 and TRDJ1; no firm D call. Here the J gene came from matching the DNA to germline, since TCRdb omits it. Germline V gene lookup returns CDR1 GEAIGNYY and CDR2 EKD. This CDR3 is 17 amino acids long. The germline V and J ends were trimmed by 6 bases and 3 bases, with 25 bases remaining between them. As DNA, the CDR3 is TGTGCCTGTTCCTTGTCTGGTTTCACCGGCGGGGCCGATAAACTCATCTTT. Amino acids: CACSLSGFTGGADKLIF.

Many counts were recorded for this clone. TCRdb's protein for this DNA is that of a much larger clone and differs from the translation at residue 16, likely a read error; the protein shown is the DNA translation. The V gene is TRDV1, the J gene TRDJ1; 12 bases map to TRDD3. The J gene is not listed in TCRdb, so it was assigned here from a DNA match to germline. CDR1 and CDR2 from the germline V gene are TSWWSYY and QGS. The CDR3 is made up of 20 amino acids. The DNA of the CDR3 is TGTGCTCTTGGGGAAGGTCTACCGTACTGGGGGATACCGTACACCGGTAAACTCATCTTT. This gives the protein CALGEGLPYWGIPYTGKLIF.

This clone was counted ten times or more. The gene calls are TRDV1 and TRDJ1; 11 bases match TRDD3. The CDR3 loop spans 22 amino acids. From germline, CDR1 is TSWWSYY and CDR2 QGS. The junction had 27 bases not matched to a gene; V was cut back by 4 bases and J by 5 bases. The chain's CDR3 is CALGGLGLPTYWGISGEDKLIF. The CDR3 nucleotides are TGTGCTCTTGGGGGTTTAGGACTTCCTACGTACTGGGGGATAAGCGGGGAGGATAAACTCATCTTT.

A remark on this clone: TCRdb attributes to this sequence the protein of a much larger clone, which differs from the DNA translation at residue 6; a read error is likely, and the protein displayed is translated from the DNA. This rearrangement joins TRDV2 to TRDJ1; weak D call: TRDD3 (5 bases). TCRdb does not report a J gene; here it was assigned by matching the DNA to germline references. The V end was cut by 0 bases, the J end by 4 bases, with 14 bases between. The CDR3 sequence is 15 residues long. Germline V CDR1 and CDR2: GEAIGNYY, EKD. In DNA, the CDR3 is TGTGCCTGTGACACCGATGGGGTGCCTATCGATAAACTCATCTTT. This encodes CACDTDGVPIDKLIF.

There are many counts of this clone. This likely traces to a read error, being one base from a far larger clone. The same CDR3 can be traced to other DNA sequences in this sample. The chain employs TRDV2 and TRDJ1, with TRDD3 identical over 7 bases. The J gene, not given by TCRdb, was assigned here from a germline match of the nucleotide sequence. The V and J ends lost 1 base and 3 bases, in that order; junction bases with no gene match: 19. Germline V CDR1 and CDR2: GEAIGNYY, EKD. This CDR3 is built from 19 residues. The CDR3 loop reads CACDTLRGGHPFEPDKLIF. CDR3 bases: TGTGCCTGTGACACATTGCGTGGGGGACACCCCTTCGAGCCCGATAAACTCATCTTT.